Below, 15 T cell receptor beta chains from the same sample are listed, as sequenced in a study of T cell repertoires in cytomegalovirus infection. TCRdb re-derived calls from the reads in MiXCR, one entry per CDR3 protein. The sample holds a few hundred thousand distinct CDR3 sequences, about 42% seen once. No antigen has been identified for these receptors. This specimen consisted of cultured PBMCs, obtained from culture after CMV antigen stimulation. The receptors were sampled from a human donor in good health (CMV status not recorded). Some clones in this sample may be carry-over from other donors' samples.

CDR3 sequence (DNA): TGCAGTGCTAGAGCCCCTCCGGGAGGGAAGGAGACCCAGTACTTC. It yields the protein CSARAPPGGKETQYF. J is TRBJ2-5 and V is TRBV20-1; TRBD2 matches 8 bases. The CDR3 length is 15 residues. The junction had 9 bases not matched to a gene; V was cut back by 1 base and J by 5 bases. Germline-derived CDR1 and CDR2 are DFQATT and SNEGSKA (reference sequence).

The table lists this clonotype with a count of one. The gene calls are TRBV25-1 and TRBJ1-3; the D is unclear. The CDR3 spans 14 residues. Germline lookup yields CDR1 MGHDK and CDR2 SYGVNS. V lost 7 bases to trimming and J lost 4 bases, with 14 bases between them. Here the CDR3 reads CASNRVRRGNTIYF. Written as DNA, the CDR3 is TGTGCCAGCAACCGGGTCCGCCGCGGAAACACCATATATTTT.

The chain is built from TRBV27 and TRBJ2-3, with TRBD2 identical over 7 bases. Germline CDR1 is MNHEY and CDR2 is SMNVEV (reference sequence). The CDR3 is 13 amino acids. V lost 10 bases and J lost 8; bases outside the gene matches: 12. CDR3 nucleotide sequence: TGTGCCACTCTGGGGGGGGGAGACCCTACGCAGTATTTT. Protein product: CATLGGGDPTQYF.

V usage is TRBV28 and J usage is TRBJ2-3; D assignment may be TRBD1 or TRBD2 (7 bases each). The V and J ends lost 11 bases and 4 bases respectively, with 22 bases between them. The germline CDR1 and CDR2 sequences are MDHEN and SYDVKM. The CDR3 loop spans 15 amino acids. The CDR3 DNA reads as TGTGCCGGAGCAAGGGTGGCAGGGGGGGCAGATACGCAGTATTTT. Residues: CAGARVAGGADTQYF.

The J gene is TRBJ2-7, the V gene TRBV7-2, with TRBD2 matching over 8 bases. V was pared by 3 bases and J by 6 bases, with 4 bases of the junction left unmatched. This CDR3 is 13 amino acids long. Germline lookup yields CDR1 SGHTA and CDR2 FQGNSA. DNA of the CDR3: TGTGCCAGCAGCTTGGCGGGAGGAACCGAGCAGTACTTC. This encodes CASSLAGGTEQYF.

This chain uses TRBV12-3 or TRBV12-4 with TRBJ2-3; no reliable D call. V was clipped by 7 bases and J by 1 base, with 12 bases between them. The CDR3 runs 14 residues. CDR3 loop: CASTAFGGTDTQYF. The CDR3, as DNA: TGTGCCAGCACCGCCTTTGGAGGCACAGATACGCAGTATTTT.

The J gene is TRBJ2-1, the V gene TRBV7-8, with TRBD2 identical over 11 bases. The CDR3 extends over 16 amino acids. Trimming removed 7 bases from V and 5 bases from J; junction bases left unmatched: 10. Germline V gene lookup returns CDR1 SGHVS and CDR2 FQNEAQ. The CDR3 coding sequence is TGTGCCAGCACGCAATACCTGGGACTAGCGGACAATGAGCAGTTCTTC. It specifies CASTQYLGLADNEQFF.

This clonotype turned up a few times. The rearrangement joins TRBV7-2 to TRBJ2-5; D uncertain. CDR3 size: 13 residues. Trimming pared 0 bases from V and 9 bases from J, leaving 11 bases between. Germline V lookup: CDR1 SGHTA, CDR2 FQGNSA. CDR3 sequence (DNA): TGTGCCAGCAGCTTAGCGCGCGCGGTAGCCCAGTACTTC. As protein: CASSLARAVAQYF. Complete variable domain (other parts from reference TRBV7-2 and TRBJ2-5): GAGVSQSPSNKVTEKGKDVELRCDPISGHTALYWYRQSLGQGLEFLIYFQGNSAPDKSGLPSDRFSAERTGGSVSTLTIQRTQQEDSAVYLCASSLARAVAQYFGPGTRLLVL.

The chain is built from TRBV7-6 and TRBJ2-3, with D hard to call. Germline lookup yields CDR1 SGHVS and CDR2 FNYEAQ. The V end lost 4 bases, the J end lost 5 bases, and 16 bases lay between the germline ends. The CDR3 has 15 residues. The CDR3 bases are TGTGCCAGCAGCTCCAACCCCGGTTCTAAAGATACGCAGTATTTT. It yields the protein CASSSNPGSKDTQYF.

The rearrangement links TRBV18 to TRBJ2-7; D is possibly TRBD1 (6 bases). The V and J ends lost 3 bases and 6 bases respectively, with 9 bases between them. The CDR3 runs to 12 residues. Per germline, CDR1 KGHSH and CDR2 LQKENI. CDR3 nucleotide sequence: TGTGCCAGCTCACCCACAGGGCCCGAGCAGTACTTC. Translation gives CASSPTGPEQYF.

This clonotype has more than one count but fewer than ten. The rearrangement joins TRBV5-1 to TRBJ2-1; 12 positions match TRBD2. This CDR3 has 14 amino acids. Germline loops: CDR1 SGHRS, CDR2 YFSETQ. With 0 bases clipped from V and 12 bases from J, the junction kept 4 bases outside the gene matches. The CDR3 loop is CASSLAVTSGGQFF. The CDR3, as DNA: TGCGCCAGCAGCTTGGCTGTGACTAGCGGGGGGCAGTTCTTC.

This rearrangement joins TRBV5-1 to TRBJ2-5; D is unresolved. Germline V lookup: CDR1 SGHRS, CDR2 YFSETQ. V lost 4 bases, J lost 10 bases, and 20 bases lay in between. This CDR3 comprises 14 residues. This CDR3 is CASSPQANKRLQYF. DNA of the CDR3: TGCGCCAGCAGCCCGCAGGCAAACAAGAGACTCCAGTACTTC.

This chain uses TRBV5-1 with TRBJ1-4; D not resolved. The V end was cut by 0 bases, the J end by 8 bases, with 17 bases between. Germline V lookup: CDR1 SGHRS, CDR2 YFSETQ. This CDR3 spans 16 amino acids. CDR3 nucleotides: TGCGCCAGCAGCTTGGCCGTTGGTGCGGGTGGGGAAAAACTGTTTTTT. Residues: CASSLAVGAGGEKLFF.

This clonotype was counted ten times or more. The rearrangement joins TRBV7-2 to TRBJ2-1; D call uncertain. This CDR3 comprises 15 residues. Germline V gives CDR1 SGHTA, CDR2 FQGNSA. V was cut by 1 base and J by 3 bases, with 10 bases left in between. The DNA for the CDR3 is TGTGCCAGCAGCTTAGTCACCGGCCTCTACAATGAGCAGTTCTTC. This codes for CASSLVTGLYNEQFF.

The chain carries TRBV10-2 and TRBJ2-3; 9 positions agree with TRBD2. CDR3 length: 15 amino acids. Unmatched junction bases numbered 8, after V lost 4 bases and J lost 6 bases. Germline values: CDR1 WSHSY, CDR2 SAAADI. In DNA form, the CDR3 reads TGCGCCAGCAGTGCCTTAGCGGGAGTGGGTGATACGCAGTATTTT. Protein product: CASSALAGVGDTQYF.